The 21 T cell receptor beta chains in this list originate from one sample, sequenced in a study of blood T cell repertoires in COVID-19. Only in-frame clones appear in the TCRdb table, and some are missing; sequencing was by immunoSEQ multiplex PCR. The sample contains over 130,000 clones, approximately 84% of which appear only once. Sequencing was performed on peripheral blood. Receptors were obtained from an older woman with acute or convalescent COVID-19.

The chain links TRBV7-9 to TRBJ2-5, with a weak D call TRBD1 (6 bases). In germline, CDR1 is SEHNR, CDR2 FQNEAQ (reference sequence). Trimming stripped 4 bases from V and 1 base from J, with 10 bases between. The CDR3 covers 14 residues. CDR3 residues: CASSSGQSQETQYF. The DNA for the CDR3 is TGTGCCAGCAGCTCAGGACAGTCCCAAGAGACCCAGTACTTC.

The rearrangement joins TRBV27 to TRBJ1-1; tentatively, D is TRBD1 (6 bases). Germline CDR1 MNHEY, CDR2 SMNVEV (reference sequence). V shed 6 bases and J shed 1 base, with 15 bases lying between them. The CDR3 length is 15 residues. The CDR3 DNA follows: TGTGCCAGCAGGCCTGACAGGTTGACGAACACTGAAGCTTTCTTT. Translated, it gives CASRPDRLTNTEAFF.

V is TRBV5-1 and J is TRBJ2-7, with D tentatively TRBD2 (5 bases). Germline V lookup: CDR1 SGHRS, CDR2 YFSETQ. The CDR3 loop spans 15 amino acids. Trimming stripped 5 bases from V and 0 bases from J, with 15 bases between. The CDR3 DNA is TGCGCCAGCAGTTTGATAGGAGGAGACTCCTACGAGCAGTACTTC. Translation: CASSLIGGDSYEQYF.

This chain joins TRBV7-6 and TRBJ1-2; TRBD1 agrees at 9 bases. This CDR3 is built from 14 residues. Germline assignment: CDR1 SGHVS and CDR2 FNYEAQ. After removal of 5 bases from V and 5 bases from J, the junction contained 6 bases not matched to a gene. In DNA form, the CDR3 reads TGTGCCAGCAGCGGCGGACAGGGGAAATATGGCTACACCTTC. It yields the protein CASSGGQGKYGYTF.

The rearrangement uses TRBV4-1 and TRBJ2-5; 10 bases map to TRBD2. Germline V gene lookup returns CDR1 MGHRA and CDR2 YSYEKL. The CDR3 length is 16 residues. Trimming removed 3 bases from V and 5 bases from J; junction bases left unmatched: 9. The CDR3, as DNA: TGCGCCAGCAGCCACAACCTAGCGGGAGCTGCCGAGACCCAGTACTTC. Amino acid sequence: CASSHNLAGAAETQYF.

The chain links TRBV2 to TRBJ2-1; TRBD1 is a possible D gene (6 bases). The CDR3 totals 13 residues. Germline loops: CDR1 SNHLY, CDR2 FYNNEI. V lost 1 base and J lost 10, with 11 bases in between. The CDR3 DNA reads as TGTGCCAGCAGTGAAGGGGGACATAACGAGCAGTTCTTC. Amino acid sequence: CASSEGGHNEQFF.

The chain uses TRBV30 and TRBJ1-2, with D tentatively TRBD1 (5 bases). Germline V gene lookup returns CDR1 GTSNPN and CDR2 SVGIG (reference sequence). CDR3 length equals 12 residues. Trimming pared 2 bases from V and 8 bases from J, leaving 12 bases between. CDR3 DNA: TGTGCCTGGAGTCCTTTCAGGGAAGGCTACACCTTC. Its protein product is CAWSPFREGYTF.

The CDR3 region is CASSPGPNQPQHF. The CDR3 bases are TGCGCCAGCAGCCCGGGTCCCAATCAGCCCCAGCATTTT. The chain couples TRBV5-1 to TRBJ1-5; no clear D. CDR3 size: 13 residues. Trimming pared 4 bases from V and 3 bases from J, leaving 8 bases between. Looked up from germline, CDR1 is SGHRS and CDR2 is YFSETQ. Full variable domain (missing parts from reference TRBV5-1 and TRBJ1-5): KAGVTQTPRYLIKTRGQQVTLSCSPISGHRSVSWYQQTPGQGLQFLFEYFSETQRNKGNFPGRFSGRQFSNSRSEMNVSTLELGDSALYLCASSPGPNQPQHFGDGTRLSIL.

The CDR3 here is CASSQDRGYGNTIYF. The CDR3 bases are TGCGCCAGCAGCCAAGACAGGGGATATGGAAACACCATATATTTT. The V gene is TRBV4-3, the J gene TRBJ1-3; D may be TRBD1 (6 bases). Germline V gene lookup returns CDR1 LGHNA and CDR2 YSLEER. The V end was cut by 0 bases, the J end by 3 bases, with 9 bases between. The CDR3 consists of 15 residues.

The gene calls are TRBV6-6 and TRBJ1-1; 7 bases are a match to TRBD1. Germline V gene data show CDR1 as MNHNY and CDR2 as SVGAGI (reference sequence). The CDR3 consists of 14 residues. Trimming removed 0 bases from V and 4 bases from J; junction bases left unmatched: 2. The CDR3 sequence is CASSYSGGGTEAFF. CDR3 nucleotides: TGTGCCAGCAGTTACTCAGGGGGCGGCACTGAAGCTTTCTTT.

This sequence joins TRBV15 and TRBJ2-2, with a tentative D call TRBD2 (7 bases). The V gene lost 1 base and the J gene lost 7 bases, with 19 bases spanning the gap. CDR1 is LNHNV, CDR2 YYDKDF, per germline (reference sequence). The length of the CDR3 is 17 residues. The CDR3 loop is CATSRVGGAPYGGELFF. CDR3 nucleotides: TGTGCCACCAGCAGAGTGGGGGGGGCGCCGTACGGCGGGGAGCTGTTTTTT.

The rearrangement joins TRBV6-5 to TRBJ1-1; TRBD1 might be the D (6 bases). From germline, CDR1 is MNHEY and CDR2 SVGAGI. The V gene lost 5 bases and the J gene lost 5 bases, with 18 bases spanning the gap. The CDR3 has 15 residues. The CDR3 here is CASSKPGQGLTEAFF. The CDR3 DNA reads as TGTGCCAGCAGTAAACCAGGGCAGGGGCTAACTGAAGCTTTCTTT.

This chain uses TRBV12-3 or TRBV12-4 with TRBJ1-1; D not certain. Trimming left V 6 bases short and J 4 bases short, with 12 bases between. The CDR3 has 13 amino acids. The CDR3 loop reads CASSQSGSTEAFF. As DNA, the CDR3 is TGTGCCAGCAGCCAAAGCGGTAGCACTGAAGCTTTCTTT.

J is TRBJ2-6 and V is TRBV19, with D possibly matching TRBD1 (5 bases). The CDR3 contains 15 residues. Germline CDR1 LNHDA, CDR2 SQIVND (reference sequence). The V and J ends lost 8 bases and 0 bases respectively, with 11 bases between them. The CDR3 coding sequence is TGTGCCAGTGACAGCACAGTCTCTGGGGCCAACGTCCTGACTTTC. Its translation: CASDSTVSGANVLTF.

This clone was recorded once. V gene TRBV27 combines with J gene TRBJ1-2; a weak D match, TRBD1 (5 bases). V was trimmed by 2 bases and J by 8 bases, leaving 12 bases between them. The CDR3 is 13 residues long. Per the germline V gene, CDR1 is MNHEY and CDR2 is SMNVEV (reference sequence). DNA for the CDR3: TGTGCCAGCAGTTTAGTAACAGGTGGAGGCTACACCTTC. It codes for CASSLVTGGGYTF.

The chain uses TRBV24-1 and TRBJ2-2, with 9 positions matching TRBD2. V was clipped by 1 base and J by 7 bases; unmatched bases: 9. The germline V gene encodes CDR1 KGHDR and CDR2 SFDVKD. The CDR3 extends over 17 amino acids. CDR3 sequence reads: CATSDFGVAGVIGELFF. DNA of the CDR3: TGTGCCACCAGTGATTTCGGCGTAGCGGGAGTAATCGGGGAGCTGTTTTTT.

V and J are TRBV3-1 (or the pseudogene TRBV3-2) and TRBJ2-3; TRBD2 aligns across 10 bases. Trimming took 0 bases from V and 8 from J; bases not matched to a gene: 11. The CDR3 extends over 17 amino acids. Germline V gene data show CDR1 as LGHDT and CDR2 as YNNKEL (reference sequence). The CDR3 DNA reads TGTGCCAGCAGCCAAGATAGAAGCGGGAGGGACCAAGGTACGCAGTATTTT. This encodes CASSQDRSGRDQGTQYF.

This rearrangement joins TRBV12-3 or TRBV12-4 to TRBJ1-2; 7 bases line up with TRBD1. This CDR3 contains 13 residues. V shed 4 bases, J shed 6 bases, and the junction held 5 bases outside the gene matches. The CDR3 loop is CASSYTGTDGYTF. CDR3 DNA sequence: TGTGCCAGCAGTTACACCGGGACAGATGGCTACACCTTC.

This chain connects TRBV5-1 to TRBJ2-7; 9 nucleotides line up with TRBD1. Germline loops: CDR1 SGHRS, CDR2 YFSETQ. This CDR3 has 16 residues. V was pared by 0 bases and J by 4 bases, with 8 bases of the junction left unmatched. The CDR3, as DNA: TGCGCCAGCAGCTTGGCGTGGGGACAGGGCTCTTACGAGCAGTACTTC. This codes for CASSLAWGQGSYEQYF.

The chain carries TRBV6-5 and TRBJ1-6; TRBD1 matches at 7 bases. Trimming took 6 bases from V and 7 from J; bases not matched to a gene: 6. Germline V gene data show CDR1 as MNHEY and CDR2 as SVGAGI. The CDR3 covers 14 residues. CDR3: CASRITGVNSPLHF. CDR3 in DNA: TGTGCCAGCAGAATCACAGGGGTCAATTCACCCCTCCACTTT.

The chain uses TRBV28 and TRBJ2-3; tentative D call: TRBD2 (5 bases). Germline CDR1 and CDR2: MDHEN and SYDVKM. This CDR3 has 15 amino acids. Trimming removed 6 bases from V and 4 bases from J, with 17 bases in between. CDR3 residues: CASRAAQMASDTQYF. The CDR3 DNA is TGTGCCAGCAGAGCGGCCCAGATGGCGTCAGATACGCAGTATTTT.